The subject of this entry is one T cell receptor beta chain. The CDR3 loop spans 9 amino acids. Trimming removed 11 bases from V and 7 bases from J; junction bases left unmatched: 2. CDR1 is WSHSY, CDR2 SAAADI, per germline. The data were produced by immunoSEQ multiplex PCR, yet TCRdb's version contains in-frame clones alone and is incomplete. The repertoire holds 650,000 to 800,000 clones, with around 90% as singletons. The sample originates from a study of blood T cell repertoires in COVID-19. In the study overall: Acute and convalescent COVID-19 specimens originated in the United States, Italy and Spain. The cDNA or gDNA used as material had been derived from T cells, B-cell-depleted T cells, or PBMCs.

V is TRBV10-2 and J is TRBJ2-7; 7 nucleotides agree with TRBD2. The specimen sequenced was peripheral blood. This sequence originates from a woman aged 18-29 years with acute or convalescent COVID-19. The CDR3 here is CAPGGEQYF. In nucleotides, the CDR3 is TGCGCCCCCGGGGGGGAGCAGTACTTC.